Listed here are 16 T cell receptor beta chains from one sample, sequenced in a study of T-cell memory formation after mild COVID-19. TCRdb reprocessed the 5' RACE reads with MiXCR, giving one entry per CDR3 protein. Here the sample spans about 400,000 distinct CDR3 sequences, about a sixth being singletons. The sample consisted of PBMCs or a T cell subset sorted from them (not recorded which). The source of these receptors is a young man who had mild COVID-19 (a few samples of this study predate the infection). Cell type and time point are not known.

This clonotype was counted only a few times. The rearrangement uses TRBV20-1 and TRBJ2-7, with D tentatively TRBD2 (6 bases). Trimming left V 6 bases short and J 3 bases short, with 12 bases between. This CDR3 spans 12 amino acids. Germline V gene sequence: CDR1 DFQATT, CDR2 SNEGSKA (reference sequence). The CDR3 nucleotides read TGCAGTGCCGGTGGACTAAACTACGAGCAGTACGTC. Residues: CSAGGLNYEQYV.

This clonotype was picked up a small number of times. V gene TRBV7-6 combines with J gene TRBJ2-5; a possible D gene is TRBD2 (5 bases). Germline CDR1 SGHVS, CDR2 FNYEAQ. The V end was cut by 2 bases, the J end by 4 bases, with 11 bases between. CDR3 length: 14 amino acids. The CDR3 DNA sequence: TGTGCCAGCAGCTTATTCCGGGGTGCAGAGACCCAGTACTTC. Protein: CASSLFRGAETQYF.

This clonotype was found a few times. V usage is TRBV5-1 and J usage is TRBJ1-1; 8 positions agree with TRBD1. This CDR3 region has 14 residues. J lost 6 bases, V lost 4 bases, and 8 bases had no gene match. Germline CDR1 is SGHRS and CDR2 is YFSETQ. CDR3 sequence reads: CASSTDRVVSEAFF. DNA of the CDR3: TGCGCCAGCAGCACGGACAGGGTTGTATCTGAAGCTTTCTTT. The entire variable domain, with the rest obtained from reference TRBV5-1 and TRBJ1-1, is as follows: KAGVTQTPRYLIKTRGQQVTLSCSPISGHRSVSWYQQTPGQGLQFLFEYFSETQRNKGNFPGRFSGRQFSNSRSEMNVSTLELGDSALYLCASSTDRVVSEAFFGQGTRLTVV.

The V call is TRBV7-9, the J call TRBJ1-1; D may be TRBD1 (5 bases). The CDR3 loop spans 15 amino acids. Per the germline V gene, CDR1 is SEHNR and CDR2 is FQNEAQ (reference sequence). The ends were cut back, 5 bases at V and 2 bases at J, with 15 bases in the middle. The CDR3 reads CASSAGWGDNTEAFF. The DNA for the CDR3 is TGTGCCAGCAGCGCGGGGTGGGGCGACAACACTGAAGCTTTCTTT.

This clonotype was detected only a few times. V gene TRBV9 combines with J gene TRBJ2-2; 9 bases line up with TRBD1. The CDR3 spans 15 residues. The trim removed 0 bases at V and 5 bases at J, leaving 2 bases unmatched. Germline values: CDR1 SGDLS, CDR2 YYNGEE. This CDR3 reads CASSVAGQGTGELFF. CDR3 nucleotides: TGTGCCAGCAGCGTAGCGGGACAGGGTACCGGGGAGCTGTTTTTT.

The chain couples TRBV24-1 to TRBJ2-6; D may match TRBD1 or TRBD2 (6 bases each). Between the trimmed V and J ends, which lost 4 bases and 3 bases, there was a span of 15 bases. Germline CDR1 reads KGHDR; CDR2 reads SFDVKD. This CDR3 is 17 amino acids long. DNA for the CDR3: TGTGCCACCAGTGACCCCTCCGGGGGCGATGGGGCCAACGTCCTGACTTTC. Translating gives CATSDPSGGDGANVLTF.

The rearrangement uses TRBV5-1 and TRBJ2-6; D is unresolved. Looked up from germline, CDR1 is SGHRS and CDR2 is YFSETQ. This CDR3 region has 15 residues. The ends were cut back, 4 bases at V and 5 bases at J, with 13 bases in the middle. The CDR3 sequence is CASSLEQARANVLTF. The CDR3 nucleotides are TGCGCCAGCAGCCTGGAGCAGGCTAGGGCCAACGTCCTGACTTTC. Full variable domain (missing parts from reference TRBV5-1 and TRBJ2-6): KAGVTQTPRYLIKTRGQQVTLSCSPISGHRSVSWYQQTPGQGLQFLFEYFSETQRNKGNFPGRFSGRQFSNSRSEMNVSTLELGDSALYLCASSLEQARANVLTFGAGSRLTVL.

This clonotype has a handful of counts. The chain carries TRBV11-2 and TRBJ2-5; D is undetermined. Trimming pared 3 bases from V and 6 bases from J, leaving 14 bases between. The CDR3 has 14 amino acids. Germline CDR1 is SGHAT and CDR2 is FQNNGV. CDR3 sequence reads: CASSFHGRIQTQYF. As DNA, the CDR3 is TGTGCCAGCAGCTTTCATGGAAGAATCCAGACCCAGTACTTC.

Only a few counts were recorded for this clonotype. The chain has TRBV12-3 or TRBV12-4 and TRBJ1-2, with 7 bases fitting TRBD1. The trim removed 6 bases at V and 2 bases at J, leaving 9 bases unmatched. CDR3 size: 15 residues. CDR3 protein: CASSPGQATNYGYTF. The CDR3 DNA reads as TGTGCCAGCAGCCCCGGACAGGCTACAAACTATGGCTACACCTTC.

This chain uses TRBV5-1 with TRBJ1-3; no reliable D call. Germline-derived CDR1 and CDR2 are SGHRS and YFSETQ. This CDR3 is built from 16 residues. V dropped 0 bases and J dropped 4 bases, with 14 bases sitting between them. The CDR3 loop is CASSLGGTTGGNTIYF. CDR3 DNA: TGCGCCAGCAGCTTGGGAGGAACGACGGGAGGAAACACCATATATTTT.

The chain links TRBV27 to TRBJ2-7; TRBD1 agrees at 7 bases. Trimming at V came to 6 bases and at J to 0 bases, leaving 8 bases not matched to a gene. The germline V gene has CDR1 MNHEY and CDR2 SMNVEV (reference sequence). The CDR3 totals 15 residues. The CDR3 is CASRDRTLSSYEQYF. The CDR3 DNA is TGTGCCAGCAGGGACAGGACGTTGAGCTCCTACGAGCAGTACTTC.

CDR3 sequence reads: CASSSGGVGETQYF. CDR3 in DNA: TGTGCCAGCAGCTCAGGGGGCGTGGGGGAGACCCAGTACTTC. The chain has TRBV9 and TRBJ2-5; 8 positions agree with TRBD1. The CDR3 length is 14 residues. V dropped 4 bases and J dropped 5; count of bases not matched to a gene: 7. Germline values: CDR1 SGDLS, CDR2 YYNGEE.

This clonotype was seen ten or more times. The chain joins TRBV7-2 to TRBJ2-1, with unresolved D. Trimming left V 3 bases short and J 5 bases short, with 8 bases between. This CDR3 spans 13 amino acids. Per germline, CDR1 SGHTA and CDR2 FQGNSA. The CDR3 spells CASSFVWDNEQFF. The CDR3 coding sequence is TGTGCCAGCAGCTTTGTCTGGGACAATGAGCAGTTCTTC.

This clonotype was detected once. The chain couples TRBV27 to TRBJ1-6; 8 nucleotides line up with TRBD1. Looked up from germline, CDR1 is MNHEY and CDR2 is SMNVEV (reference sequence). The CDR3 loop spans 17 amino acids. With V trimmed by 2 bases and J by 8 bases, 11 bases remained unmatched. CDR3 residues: CASSLLSRGPAHSPLHF. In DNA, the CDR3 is TGTGCCAGCAGTTTACTTTCCAGGGGGCCAGCCCATTCACCCCTCCACTTT.

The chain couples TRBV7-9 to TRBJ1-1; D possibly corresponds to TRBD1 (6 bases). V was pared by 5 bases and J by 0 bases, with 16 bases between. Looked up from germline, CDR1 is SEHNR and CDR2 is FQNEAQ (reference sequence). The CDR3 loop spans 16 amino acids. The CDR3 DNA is TGTGCCAGCAGCCCGACGGGGAGGGGGATGAACACTGAAGCTTTCTTT. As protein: CASSPTGRGMNTEAFF.

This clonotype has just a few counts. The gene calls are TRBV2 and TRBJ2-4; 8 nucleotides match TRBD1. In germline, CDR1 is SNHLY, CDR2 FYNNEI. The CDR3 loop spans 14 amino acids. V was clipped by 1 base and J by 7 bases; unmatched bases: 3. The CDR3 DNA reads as TGTGCCAGCAGTGAAGGACAGGGGTACAACATTCAGTACTTC. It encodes CASSEGQGYNIQYF.